Below, 5 T cell receptor beta chains from the same sample are listed, as sequenced in a study of blood T cells in healthy people across ages. For the second PCR, which ran for about 7 to 12 cycles, a sample-barcoded 5' primer and a J-beta primer mix were used. TCRdb processed the 5' RACE reads anew with MiXCR; each CDR3 protein has one entry. The sample has about 1.4 million distinct CDR3 sequences; approximately 59% are singletons. The sequencing sample was made of blood. The receptor set was obtained from a man between 18 and 35 years old in good health.

V usage is TRBV29-1 and J usage is TRBJ1-4; D is unresolved. The germline V and J ends were trimmed by 4 bases and 0 bases, with 6 bases remaining between them. This CDR3 comprises 13 residues. In germline, CDR1 is SQVTM, CDR2 ANQGSEA. The CDR3 coding sequence is TGCAGCGTTGCCAAGGCAACTAATGAAAAACTGTTTTTT. Protein product: CSVAKATNEKLFF.

The chain uses TRBV20-1 and TRBJ2-7; unclear D gene. CDR3 length equals 12 residues. Per the germline V gene, CDR1 is DFQATT and CDR2 is SNEGSKA (reference sequence). Trimming removed 0 bases at V and 4 bases at J, with 7 bases between. The CDR3 loop reads CSARDEPYEQYF. Written as DNA, the CDR3 is TGCAGTGCTAGAGATGAACCTTACGAGCAGTACTTC.

This chain connects TRBV7-9 to TRBJ2-7, with 8 bases lining up with TRBD1. The trim removed 1 base at V and 6 bases at J, leaving 5 bases unmatched. Per the germline V gene, CDR1 is SEHNR and CDR2 is FQNEAQ (reference sequence). The CDR3 extends over 14 amino acids. This chain's CDR3 is CASSLGQGASEQYF. The CDR3 DNA reads as TGTGCCAGCAGCTTAGGCCAGGGGGCCTCCGAGCAGTACTTC. Looking up the rest from reference TRBV7-9 and TRBJ2-7 gives the full variable domain: DTGVSQNPRHKITKRGQNVTFRCDPISEHNRLYWYRQTLGQGPEFLTYFQNEAQLEKSRLLSDRFSAERPKGSFSTLEIQRTEQGDSAMYLCASSLGQGASEQYFGPGTRLTVT.

This chain joins TRBV4-3 and TRBJ1-2; possibly TRBD1 for D (6 bases). The V gene lost 0 bases and the J gene lost 8 bases, with 16 bases spanning the gap. The CDR3 covers 15 residues. CDR1 and CDR2 (germline): LGHNA, YSLEER. The CDR3 bases are TGCGCCAGCAGCCAAGATATAGGACAGTCGGAGGGCTACACCTTC. This encodes CASSQDIGQSEGYTF.

The chain couples TRBV6-5 to TRBJ2-3; 7 bases map to TRBD2. Germline values: CDR1 MNHEY, CDR2 SVGAGI. Unmatched junction bases numbered 12, after V lost 2 bases and J lost 10 bases. The CDR3 has 15 amino acids. The CDR3 DNA reads as TGTGCCAGCAGTTACGAAACCCCCGGCGGGGGAGCGCAGTATTTT. Translation: CASSYETPGGGAQYF.